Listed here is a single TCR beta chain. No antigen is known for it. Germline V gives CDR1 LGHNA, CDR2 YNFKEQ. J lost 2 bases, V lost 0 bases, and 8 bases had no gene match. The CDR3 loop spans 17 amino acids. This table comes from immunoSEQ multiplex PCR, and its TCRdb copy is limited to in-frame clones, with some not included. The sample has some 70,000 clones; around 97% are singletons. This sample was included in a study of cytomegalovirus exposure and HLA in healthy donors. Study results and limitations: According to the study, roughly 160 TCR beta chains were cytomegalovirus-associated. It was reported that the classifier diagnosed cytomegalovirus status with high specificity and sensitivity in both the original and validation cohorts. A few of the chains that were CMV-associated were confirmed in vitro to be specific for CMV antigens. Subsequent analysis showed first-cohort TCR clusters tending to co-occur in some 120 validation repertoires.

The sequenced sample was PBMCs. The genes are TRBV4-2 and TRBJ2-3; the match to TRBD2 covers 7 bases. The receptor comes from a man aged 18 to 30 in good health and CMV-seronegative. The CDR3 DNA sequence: TGTGCCAGCAGCCAAGATACAAAAGCGGGGATCACAGATACGCAGTATTTT. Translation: CASSQDTKAGITDTQYF.